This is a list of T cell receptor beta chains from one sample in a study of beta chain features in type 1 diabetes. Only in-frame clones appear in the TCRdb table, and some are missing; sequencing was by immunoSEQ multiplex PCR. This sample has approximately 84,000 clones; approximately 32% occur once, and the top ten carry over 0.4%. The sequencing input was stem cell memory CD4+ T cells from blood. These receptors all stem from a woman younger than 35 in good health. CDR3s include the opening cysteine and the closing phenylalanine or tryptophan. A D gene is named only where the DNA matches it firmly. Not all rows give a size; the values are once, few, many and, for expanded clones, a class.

CDR3aa: CASSLRDIYGYTF
CDR3nt: TGTGCCAGCAGTCTCCGGGACATTTATGGCTACACCTTC
abundance: NA
j_gene: TRBJ1-2
d_gene: NA
v_gene: TRBV6-6

CDR3aa: CASSKGTATYEQYF
CDR3nt: TGTGCCAGTAGTAAAGGGACAGCCACCTACGAGCAGTACTTC
abundance: few
j_gene: TRBJ2-7
d_gene: TRBD1
v_gene: TRBV19

CDR3aa: CASSGTEVLGMNTEAFF
CDR3nt: TGTGCCAGCAGCGGGACAGAAGTATTAGGCATGAACACTGAAGCTTTCTTT
abundance: few
j_gene: TRBJ1-1
d_gene: NA
v_gene: TRBV9

CDR3aa: CASSLEGGQGAATDTQYF
CDR3nt: TGCGCCAGCAGCTTGGAGGGGGGACAGGGGGCCGCCACAGATACGCAGTATTTT
abundance: NA
j_gene: TRBJ2-3
d_gene: TRBD1
v_gene: TRBV5-1

CDR3aa: CASSPGSAYEQYF
CDR3nt: TGTGCCAGCTCACCGGGCAGTGCCTACGAGCAGTACTTC
abundance: NA
j_gene: TRBJ2-7
d_gene: NA
v_gene: TRBV18

CDR3aa: CASRSSGSTDTQYF
CDR3nt: TGTGCCAGTAGGTCTAGCGGGTCAACAGATACGCAGTATTTT
abundance: NA
j_gene: TRBJ2-3
d_gene: TRBD2
v_gene: TRBV19

CDR3aa: CASSLGGTGEYGYTF
CDR3nt: TGCGCCAGCAGCTTGGGAGGCACAGGGGAATATGGCTACACCTTC
abundance: few
j_gene: TRBJ1-2
d_gene: TRBD1
v_gene: TRBV5-1

CDR3aa: CASSLDRSGAGAFF
CDR3nt: TGTGCCAGCAGCTTAGATCGGAGTGGGGCCGGGGCTTTCTTT
abundance: NA
j_gene: TRBJ1-1
d_gene: NA
v_gene: TRBV11-3

CDR3aa: CASSKRVAGVQETQYF
CDR3nt: TGTGCCAGTAGTAAAAGGGTAGCGGGGGTCCAAGAGACCCAGTACTTC
abundance: NA
j_gene: TRBJ2-5
d_gene: TRBD2
v_gene: TRBV19

CDR3aa: CASSFSGVGSTEAFF
CDR3nt: TGTGCCAGCAGCTTCTCGGGGGTGGGGAGCACTGAAGCTTTCTTT
abundance: NA
j_gene: TRBJ1-1
d_gene: NA
v_gene: TRBV27

CDR3aa: CSVEGTGTNGYTF
CDR3nt: TGCAGCGTTGAAGGGACAGGGACTAATGGCTACACCTTC
abundance: NA
j_gene: TRBJ1-2
d_gene: TRBD1
v_gene: TRBV29-1

CDR3aa: CASSFQTGLTNYGYTF
CDR3nt: TGTGCCAGCAGTTTCCAGACAGGGCTGACAAACTATGGCTACACCTTC
abundance: NA
j_gene: TRBJ1-2
d_gene: TRBD1
v_gene: TRBV6-5

CDR3aa: CASSALTRATYNEQFF
CDR3nt: TGTGCCAGCAGTGCGTTGACTAGGGCGACCTACAATGAGCAGTTCTTC
abundance: NA
j_gene: TRBJ2-1
d_gene: NA
v_gene: TRBV25-1

CDR3aa: CAWGTGDVYEQYF
CDR3nt: TGTGCCTGGGGGACAGGGGATGTTTACGAGCAGTACTTC
abundance: few
j_gene: TRBJ2-7
d_gene: TRBD1
v_gene: TRBV30

CDR3aa: CASSAKQGAETQYF
CDR3nt: TGTGCCAGCAGTGCGAAACAGGGGGCAGAGACCCAGTACTTC
abundance: NA
j_gene: TRBJ2-5
d_gene: TRBD1
v_gene: TRBV6-5

CDR3aa: CASSLAPERVETQYF
CDR3nt: TGCGCCAGCAGCTTGGCCCCAGAGCGGGTAGAGACCCAGTACTTC
abundance: NA
j_gene: TRBJ2-5
d_gene: NA
v_gene: TRBV5-1

CDR3aa: CASTQVGRTDTQYF
CDR3nt: TGTGCCAGCACCCAGGTGGGGCGAACAGATACGCAGTATTTT
abundance: few
j_gene: TRBJ2-3
d_gene: NA
v_gene: TRBV2

CDR3aa: CASSSGQGRGITYEQYF
CDR3nt: TGTGCCAGCAGTTCTGGACAGGGCCGGGGGATCACCTACGAGCAGTACTTC
abundance: few
j_gene: TRBJ2-7
d_gene: TRBD1
v_gene: TRBV11-2

CDR3aa: CASSSGGGRATDTQYF
CDR3nt: TGTGCCAGCAGCTCAGGGGGCGGGAGGGCCACAGATACGCAGTATTTT
abundance: few
j_gene: TRBJ2-3
d_gene: NA
v_gene: TRBV5-4

CDR3aa: CASSSDRWDTEAFF
CDR3nt: TGTGCCAGCAGCTCGGACAGGTGGGACACTGAAGCTTTCTTT
abundance: NA
j_gene: TRBJ1-1
d_gene: TRBD1
v_gene: TRBV7-3

CDR3aa: CASSPPGTGTRYTF
CDR3nt: TGTGCCAGCTCACCACCGGGGACAGGGACTCGCTACACCTTC
abundance: NA
j_gene: TRBJ1-2
d_gene: TRBD1
v_gene: TRBV18

CDR3aa: CASSLGLAGRGEQYF
CDR3nt: TGTGCCAGCAGCTTAGGACTAGCGGGAAGGGGCGAGCAGTACTTC
abundance: NA
j_gene: TRBJ2-7
d_gene: TRBD2
v_gene: TRBV7-9

CDR3aa: CASSEAREGTEAFF
CDR3nt: TGTGCCAGCAGTGAAGCGCGGGAGGGCACTGAAGCTTTCTTT
abundance: NA
j_gene: TRBJ1-1
d_gene: NA
v_gene: TRBV2

CDR3aa: CAWRLAGGQYEQYF
CDR3nt: TGTGCCTGGAGGCTAGCGGGGGGTCAGTACGAGCAGTACTTC
abundance: many
j_gene: TRBJ2-7
d_gene: TRBD2
v_gene: TRBV30

CDR3aa: CASSLARGGVIGEQYF
CDR3nt: TGTGCCAGCAGCTTAGCGCGCGGGGGGGTCATCGGCGAGCAGTACTTC
abundance: few
j_gene: TRBJ2-7
d_gene: TRBD2
v_gene: TRBV7-9

CDR3aa: CASSLVQGVGQPQHF
CDR3nt: TGTGCCAGCAGCTTAGTACAGGGGGTGGGTCAGCCCCAGCATTTT
abundance: few
j_gene: TRBJ1-5
d_gene: TRBD1
v_gene: TRBV7-2

CDR3aa: CASSPPNSRYGYTF
CDR3nt: TGTGCCAGCTCACCACCCAACAGCAGATATGGCTACACCTTC
abundance: NA
j_gene: TRBJ1-2
d_gene: NA
v_gene: TRBV18

CDR3aa: CASSPGLAGAHEQYF
CDR3nt: TGTGCCAGCAGTCCGGGACTAGCGGGAGCCCACGAGCAGTACTTC
abundance: NA
j_gene: TRBJ2-7
d_gene: TRBD2
v_gene: TRBV2

CDR3aa: CASNGGYGYTF
CDR3nt: TGTGCCAGCAATGGAGGCTATGGCTACACCTTC
abundance: NA
j_gene: TRBJ1-2
d_gene: NA
v_gene: TRBV6-5

CDR3aa: CSAGTETQHF
CDR3nt: TGCAGTGCCGGGACAGAGACCCAGCATTTT
abundance: NA
j_gene: TRBJ1-5
d_gene: TRBD1
v_gene: TRBV20-1

CDR3aa: CASSSRGGRGTGELFF
CDR3nt: TGTGCCAGCAGCTCCCGGGGGGGGCGCGGCACCGGGGAGCTGTTTTTT
abundance: few
j_gene: TRBJ2-2
d_gene: TRBD2
v_gene: TRBV7-9

CDR3aa: CASSQGAGGPGSYNEQFF
CDR3nt: TGCGCCAGCAGCCAAGGGGCGGGAGGGCCGGGCTCCTACAATGAGCAGTTCTTC
abundance: NA
j_gene: TRBJ2-1
d_gene: TRBD2
v_gene: TRBV4-1

CDR3aa: CASSQVPSRTQYF
CDR3nt: TGCGCCAGCAGCCAAGTTCCCTCCCGTACGCAGTATTTT
abundance: NA
j_gene: TRBJ2-3
d_gene: NA
v_gene: TRBV4-3

CDR3aa: CASSLGRREREQYF
CDR3nt: TGTGCCAGCAGCTTGGGTAGGAGGGAAAGAGAGCAGTACTTC
abundance: many
j_gene: TRBJ2-7
d_gene: NA
v_gene: TRBV7-3

CDR3aa: CAISVDTGNQPQHF
CDR3nt: TGTGCCATCAGTGTTGACACGGGCAATCAGCCCCAGCATTTT
abundance: NA
j_gene: TRBJ1-5
d_gene: NA
v_gene: TRBV10-3

CDR3aa: CAWRAPGDNYGYTF
CDR3nt: TGTGCCTGGCGGGCCCCAGGGGACAACTATGGCTACACCTTC
abundance: NA
j_gene: TRBJ1-2
d_gene: NA
v_gene: TRBV30

CDR3aa: CASSPDRGTGANVLTF
CDR3nt: TGCGCCAGCAGTCCGGACAGGGGGACAGGGGCCAACGTCCTGACTTTC
abundance: NA
j_gene: TRBJ2-6
d_gene: TRBD1
v_gene: TRBV5-1

CDR3aa: CASSPDLLIGNEQFF
CDR3nt: TGTGCCAGCAGCCCGGACTTGCTCATAGGGAATGAGCAGTTCTTC
abundance: NA
j_gene: TRBJ2-1
d_gene: NA
v_gene: TRBV7-3

CDR3aa: CASSQERDSLSGYTF
CDR3nt: TGTGCCAGCAGCCAAGAGCGGGACAGCCTCTCCGGCTACACCTTC
abundance: NA
j_gene: TRBJ1-2
d_gene: TRBD1
v_gene: TRBV4-2

CDR3aa: CASSRGVTNTDTQYF
CDR3nt: TGTGCCAGCAGTCGGGGGGTCACAAACACAGATACGCAGTATTTT
abundance: NA
j_gene: TRBJ2-3
d_gene: TRBD2
v_gene: TRBV6-5

CDR3aa: CASSPGVVGDTQYF
CDR3nt: TGTGCCAGCAGCCCCGGGGTCGTGGGAGATACGCAGTATTTT
abundance: NA
j_gene: TRBJ2-3
d_gene: NA
v_gene: TRBV7-9

CDR3aa: CASSRDRGEETQYF
CDR3nt: TGTGCTAGCAGCCGAGACAGGGGTGAGGAGACCCAGTACTTC
abundance: few
j_gene: TRBJ2-5
d_gene: TRBD1
v_gene: TRBV7-7

CDR3aa: CASRLLLSGEKLFF
CDR3nt: TGTGCCAGTAGGCTGCTGTTGAGCGGCGAAAAACTGTTTTTT
abundance: few
j_gene: TRBJ1-4
d_gene: NA
v_gene: TRBV19

CDR3aa: CASSPPSSYYEQYF
CDR3nt: TGTGCCAGCTCACCACCCTCTAGCTACTACGAGCAGTACTTC
abundance: NA
j_gene: TRBJ2-7
d_gene: NA
v_gene: TRBV18

CDR3aa: CASTPGLAGGDTGELFF
CDR3nt: TGTGCCAGCACTCCGGGACTAGCGGGAGGGGACACCGGGGAGCTGTTTTTT
abundance: NA
j_gene: TRBJ2-2
d_gene: TRBD2
v_gene: TRBV27

CDR3aa: CASSLDGGALNEQFF
CDR3nt: TGTGCCAGCAGCTTGGACGGGGGGGCACTCAATGAGCAGTTCTTC
abundance: NA
j_gene: TRBJ2-1
d_gene: TRBD2
v_gene: TRBV7-9

CDR3aa: CASSFRGTEAFF
CDR3nt: TGTGCCAGCAGTTTCAGGGGCACTGAAGCTTTCTTT
abundance: few
j_gene: TRBJ1-1
d_gene: NA
v_gene: TRBV6-5

CDR3aa: CASSLGRGTGTGYTF
CDR3nt: TGTGCCAGCAGCTTAGGGCGAGGGACAGGGACTGGCTACACCTTC
abundance: NA
j_gene: TRBJ1-2
d_gene: TRBD1
v_gene: TRBV7-2

CDR3aa: CASSRRVDTEAFF
CDR3nt: TGTGCCAGTTCTCGGCGGGTGGACACTGAAGCTTTCTTT
abundance: many
j_gene: TRBJ1-1
d_gene: NA
v_gene: TRBV27

CDR3aa: CASSLGVNTEAFF
CDR3nt: TGCGCCAGCAGCTTGGGCGTGAACACTGAAGCTTTCTTT
abundance: few
j_gene: TRBJ1-1
d_gene: NA
v_gene: TRBV5-1

CDR3aa: CASSLSNRGNTEAFF
CDR3nt: TGCGCCAGCAGCCTAAGCAACAGGGGGAACACTGAAGCTTTCTTT
abundance: NA
j_gene: TRBJ1-1
d_gene: TRBD1
v_gene: TRBV4-1

CDR3aa: CASSPYSGRIMGGEQFF
CDR3nt: TGTGCCAGCAGCCCTTATTCGGGAAGAATTATGGGGGGTGAGCAGTTCTTC
abundance: few
j_gene: TRBJ2-1
d_gene: NA
v_gene: TRBV7-2

CDR3aa: CASSGLAGEVTQYF
CDR3nt: TGTGCCAGCAGTGGACTAGCGGGAGAAGTTACGCAGTATTTT
abundance: once
j_gene: TRBJ2-3
d_gene: TRBD2
v_gene: TRBV9

CDR3aa: CASSLELAGGHTQYF
CDR3nt: TGTGCCAGCAGCTTAGAACTAGCGGGGGGGCATACGCAGTATTTT
abundance: once
j_gene: TRBJ2-3
d_gene: TRBD2
v_gene: TRBV7-2

CDR3aa: CASSEVIRGGGETQYF
CDR3nt: TGTGCCAGCAGTGAAGTTATCCGGGGAGGGGGAGAGACCCAGTACTTC
abundance: NA
j_gene: TRBJ2-5
d_gene: NA
v_gene: TRBV2

CDR3aa: CASSLGQDTDTQYF
CDR3nt: TGTGCTAGCAGCCTCGGACAGGACACAGATACGCAGTATTTT
abundance: NA
j_gene: TRBJ2-3
d_gene: TRBD1
v_gene: TRBV7-7

CDR3aa: CASSPGRGSSYEQYF
CDR3nt: TGCGCCAGCAGCCCAGGGAGGGGGAGTTCCTACGAGCAGTACTTC
abundance: NA
j_gene: TRBJ2-7
d_gene: NA
v_gene: TRBV4-1